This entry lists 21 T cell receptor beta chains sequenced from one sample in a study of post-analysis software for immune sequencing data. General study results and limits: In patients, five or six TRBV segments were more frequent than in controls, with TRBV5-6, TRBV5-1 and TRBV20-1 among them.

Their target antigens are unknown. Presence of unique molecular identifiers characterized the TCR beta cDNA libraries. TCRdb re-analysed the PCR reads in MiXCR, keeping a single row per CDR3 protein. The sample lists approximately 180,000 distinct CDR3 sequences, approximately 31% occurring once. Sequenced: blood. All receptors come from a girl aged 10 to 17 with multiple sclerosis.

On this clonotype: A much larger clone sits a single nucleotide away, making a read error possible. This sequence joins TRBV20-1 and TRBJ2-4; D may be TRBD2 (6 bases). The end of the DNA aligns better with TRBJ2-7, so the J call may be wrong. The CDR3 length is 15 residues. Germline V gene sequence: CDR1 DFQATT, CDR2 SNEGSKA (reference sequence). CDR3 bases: TGCAGTGTTTCCAACCGGGACTCGGACCTCTACGAGCAGTACTTC. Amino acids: CSVSNRDSDLYEQYF.

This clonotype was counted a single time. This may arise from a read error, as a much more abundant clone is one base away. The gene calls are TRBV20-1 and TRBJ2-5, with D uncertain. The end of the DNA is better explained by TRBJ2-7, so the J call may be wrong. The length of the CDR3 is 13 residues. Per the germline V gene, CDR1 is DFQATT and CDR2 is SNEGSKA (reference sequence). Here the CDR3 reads CSARSVNRYEQYF. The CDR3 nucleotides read TGCAGTGCTAGGTCGGTGAATCGCTACGAGCAGTACTTC.

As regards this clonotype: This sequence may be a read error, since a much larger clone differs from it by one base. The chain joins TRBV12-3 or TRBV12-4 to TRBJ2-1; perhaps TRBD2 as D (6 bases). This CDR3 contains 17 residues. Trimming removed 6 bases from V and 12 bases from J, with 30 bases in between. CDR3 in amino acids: CASSSGTGGRHTEGQFF. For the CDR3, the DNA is TGTGCCAGCAGCTCCGGGACTGGCGGTCGCCACACGGAGGGGCAGTTCTTC.

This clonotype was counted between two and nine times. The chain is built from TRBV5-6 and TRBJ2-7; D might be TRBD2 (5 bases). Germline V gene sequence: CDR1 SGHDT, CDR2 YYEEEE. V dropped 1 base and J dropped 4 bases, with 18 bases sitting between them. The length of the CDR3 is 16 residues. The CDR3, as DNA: TGTGCCAGCAGCTTGTCGTTAGGGAGACGGCCATACGAGCAGTACTTC. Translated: CASSLSLGRRPYEQYF.

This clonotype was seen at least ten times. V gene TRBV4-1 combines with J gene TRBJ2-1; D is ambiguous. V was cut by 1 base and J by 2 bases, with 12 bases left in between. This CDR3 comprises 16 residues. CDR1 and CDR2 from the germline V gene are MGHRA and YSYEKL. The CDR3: CASSQGPTHPYNEQFF. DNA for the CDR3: TGCGCCAGCAGCCAAGGCCCAACCCATCCCTACAATGAGCAGTTCTTC.

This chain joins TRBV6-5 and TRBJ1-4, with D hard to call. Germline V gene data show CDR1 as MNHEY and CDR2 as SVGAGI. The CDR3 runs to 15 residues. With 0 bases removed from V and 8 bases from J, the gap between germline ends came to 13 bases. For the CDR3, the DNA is TGTGCCAGCAGTTACTCGAGCGCCCGGAACGAAAAACTGTTTTTT. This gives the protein CASSYSSARNEKLFF.

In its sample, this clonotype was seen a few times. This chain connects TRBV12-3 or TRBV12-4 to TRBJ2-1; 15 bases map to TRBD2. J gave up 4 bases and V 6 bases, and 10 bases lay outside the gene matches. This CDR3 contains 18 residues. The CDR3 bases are TGTGCCAGCAGGTTGGGTGGGACTAGCGGGAGGAGGTACAATGAGCAGTTCTTC. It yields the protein CASRLGGTSGRRYNEQFF.

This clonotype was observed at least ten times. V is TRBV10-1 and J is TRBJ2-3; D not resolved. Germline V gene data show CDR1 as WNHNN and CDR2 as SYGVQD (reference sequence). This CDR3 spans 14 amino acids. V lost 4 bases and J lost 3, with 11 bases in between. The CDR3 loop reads CASSGGMGTDTQYF. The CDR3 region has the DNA TGCGCCAGCAGTGGAGGCATGGGGACAGATACGCAGTATTTT.

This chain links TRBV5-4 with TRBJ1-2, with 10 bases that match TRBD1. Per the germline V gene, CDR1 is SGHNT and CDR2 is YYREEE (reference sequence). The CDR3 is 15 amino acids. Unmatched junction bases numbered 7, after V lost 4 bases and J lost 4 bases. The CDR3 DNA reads TGTGCCAGCAGCCCGGACAGGGGGTTGGGCTATGGCTACACCTTC. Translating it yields CASSPDRGLGYGYTF.

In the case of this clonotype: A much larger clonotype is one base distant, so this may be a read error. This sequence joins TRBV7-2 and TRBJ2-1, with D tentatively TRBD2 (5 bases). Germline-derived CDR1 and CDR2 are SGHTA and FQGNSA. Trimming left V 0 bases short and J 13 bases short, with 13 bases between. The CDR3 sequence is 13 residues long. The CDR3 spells CASSLASFEGQFF. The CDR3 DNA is TGTGCCAGCAGCTTAGCGTCATTCGAGGGCCAGTTCTTC.

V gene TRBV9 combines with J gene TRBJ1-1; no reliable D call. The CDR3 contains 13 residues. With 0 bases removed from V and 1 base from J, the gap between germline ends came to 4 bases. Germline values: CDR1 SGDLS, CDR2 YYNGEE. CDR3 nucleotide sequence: TGTGCCAGCAGCGTAGGACGGAACACTGAAGCTTTCTTT. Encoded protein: CASSVGRNTEAFF.

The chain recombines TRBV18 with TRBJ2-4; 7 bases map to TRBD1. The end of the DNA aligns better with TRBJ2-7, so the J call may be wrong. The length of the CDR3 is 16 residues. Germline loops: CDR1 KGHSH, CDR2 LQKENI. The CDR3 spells CASSPVSGTVPYEQYF. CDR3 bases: TGTGCCAGCTCACCGGTTTCTGGGACAGTCCCCTACGAGCAGTACTTC.

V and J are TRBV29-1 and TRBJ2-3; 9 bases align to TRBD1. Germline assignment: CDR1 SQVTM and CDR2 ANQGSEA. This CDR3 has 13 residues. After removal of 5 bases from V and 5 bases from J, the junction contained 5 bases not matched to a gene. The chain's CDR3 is CSVRDRVKDTQYF. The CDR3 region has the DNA TGCAGCGTTAGGGACAGGGTAAAAGATACGCAGTATTTT.

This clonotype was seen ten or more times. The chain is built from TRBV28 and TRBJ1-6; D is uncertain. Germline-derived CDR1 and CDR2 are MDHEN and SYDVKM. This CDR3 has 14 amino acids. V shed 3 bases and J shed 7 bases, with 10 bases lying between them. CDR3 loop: CASSFATGNSPLHF. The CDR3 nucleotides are TGTGCCAGCAGTTTTGCGACCGGGAATTCACCCCTCCACTTT.

CDR3 loop: CASSVDPSGLSSYEQYF. The DNA of the CDR3 is TGTGCCAGCAGCGTAGATCCTAGCGGGTTATCCTCCTACGAGCAGTACTTC. The rearrangement links TRBV9 to TRBJ2-7; TRBD2 aligns across 8 bases. Germline trimming cut 0 bases from V and 0 bases from J; bases unmatched to any gene: 8. CDR1 is SGDLS, CDR2 YYNGEE, per germline. The CDR3 is made up of 17 amino acids.

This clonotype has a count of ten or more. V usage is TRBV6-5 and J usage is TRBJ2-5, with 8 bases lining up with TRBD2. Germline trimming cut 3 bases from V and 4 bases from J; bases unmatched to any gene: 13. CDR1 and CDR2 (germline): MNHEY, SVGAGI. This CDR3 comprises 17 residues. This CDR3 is CASSYSTKTSGRETQYF. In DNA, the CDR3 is TGTGCCAGCAGTTATTCGACAAAAACTAGCGGTAGAGAGACCCAGTACTTC.

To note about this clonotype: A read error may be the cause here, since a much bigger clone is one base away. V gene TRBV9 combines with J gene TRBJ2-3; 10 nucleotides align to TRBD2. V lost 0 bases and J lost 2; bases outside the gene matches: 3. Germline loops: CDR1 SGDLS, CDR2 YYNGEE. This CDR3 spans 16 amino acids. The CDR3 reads CASSVGTSGSTDTQYF. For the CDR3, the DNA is TGTGCCAGCAGCGTAGGGACTAGCGGTTCCACAGATACGCAGTATTTT.

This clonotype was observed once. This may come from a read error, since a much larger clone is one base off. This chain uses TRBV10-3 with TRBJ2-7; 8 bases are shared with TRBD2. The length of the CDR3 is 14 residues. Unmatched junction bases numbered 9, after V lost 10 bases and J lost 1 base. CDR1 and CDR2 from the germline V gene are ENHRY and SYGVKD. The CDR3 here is CATRDSGTSYEQYF. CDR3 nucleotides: TGTGCCACCAGGGATAGCGGGACTTCCTACGAGCAGTACTTC.

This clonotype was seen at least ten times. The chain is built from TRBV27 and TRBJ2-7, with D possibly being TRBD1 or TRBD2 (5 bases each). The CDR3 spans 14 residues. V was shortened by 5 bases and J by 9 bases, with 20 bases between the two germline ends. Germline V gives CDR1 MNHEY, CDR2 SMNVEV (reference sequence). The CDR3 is CASSRRDQTSGQYF. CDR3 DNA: TGTGCCAGCAGTCGCCGGGACCAAACCTCCGGGCAGTACTTC.

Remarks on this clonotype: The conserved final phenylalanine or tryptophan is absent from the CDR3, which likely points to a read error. CDR3 amino acids: CASSQGLGGRGRNEQFL. CDR3 nucleotides: TGCGCCAGCAGCCAAGGGTTAGGCGGGAGGGGTAGGAATGAGCAGTTCTTA. V usage is TRBV4-1 and J usage is TRBJ2-1, with 9 bases that match TRBD2. After removal of 1 base from V and 7 bases from J, the junction contained 11 bases not matched to a gene. The CDR3 extends over 17 amino acids. Germline CDR1 and CDR2: MGHRA and YSYEKL.

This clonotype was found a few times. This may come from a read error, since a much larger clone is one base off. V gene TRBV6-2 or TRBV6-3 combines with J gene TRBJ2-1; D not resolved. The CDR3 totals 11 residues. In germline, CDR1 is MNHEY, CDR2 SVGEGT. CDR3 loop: CVSSAGNEQFF. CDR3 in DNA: TGTGTCAGCAGTGCAGGAAATGAGCAGTTCTTC.